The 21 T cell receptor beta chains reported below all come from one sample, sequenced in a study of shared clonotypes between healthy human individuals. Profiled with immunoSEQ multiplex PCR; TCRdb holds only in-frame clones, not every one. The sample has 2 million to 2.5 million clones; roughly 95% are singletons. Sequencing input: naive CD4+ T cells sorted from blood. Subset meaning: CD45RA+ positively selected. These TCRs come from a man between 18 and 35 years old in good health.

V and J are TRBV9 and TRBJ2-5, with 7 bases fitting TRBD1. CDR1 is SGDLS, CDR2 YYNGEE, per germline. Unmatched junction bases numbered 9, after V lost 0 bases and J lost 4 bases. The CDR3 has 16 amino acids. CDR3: CASSVGLQGFAETQYF. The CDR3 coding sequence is TGTGCCAGCAGCGTAGGCCTACAGGGGTTTGCAGAGACCCAGTACTTC.

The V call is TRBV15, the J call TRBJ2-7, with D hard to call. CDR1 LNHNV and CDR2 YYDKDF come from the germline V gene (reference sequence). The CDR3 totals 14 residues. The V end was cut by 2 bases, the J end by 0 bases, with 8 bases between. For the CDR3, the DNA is TGTGCCACCAGCAGACACGTCGACTCCTACGAGCAGTACTTC. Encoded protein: CATSRHVDSYEQYF.

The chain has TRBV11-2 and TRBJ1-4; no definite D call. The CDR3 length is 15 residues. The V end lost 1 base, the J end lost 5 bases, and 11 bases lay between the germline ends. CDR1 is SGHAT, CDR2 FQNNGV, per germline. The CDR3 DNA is TGTGCCAGCAGCTTAGTCTGGGTTACAAATGAAAAACTGTTTTTT. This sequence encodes CASSLVWVTNEKLFF.

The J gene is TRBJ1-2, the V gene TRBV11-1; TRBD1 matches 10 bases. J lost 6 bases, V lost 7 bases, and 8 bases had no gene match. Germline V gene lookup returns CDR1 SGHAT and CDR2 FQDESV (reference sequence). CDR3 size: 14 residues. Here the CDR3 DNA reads TGTGCCAGCACTCCGGGACAGGGGAGGAATGGCTACACCTTC. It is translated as CASTPGQGRNGYTF.

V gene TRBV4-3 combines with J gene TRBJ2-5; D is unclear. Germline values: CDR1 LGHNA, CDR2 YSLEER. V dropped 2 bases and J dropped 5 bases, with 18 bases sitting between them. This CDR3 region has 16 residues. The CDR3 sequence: CASSQPGELCTETQYF. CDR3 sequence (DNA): TGCGCCAGCAGCCAACCCGGTGAACTCTGTACGGAGACCCAGTACTTC.

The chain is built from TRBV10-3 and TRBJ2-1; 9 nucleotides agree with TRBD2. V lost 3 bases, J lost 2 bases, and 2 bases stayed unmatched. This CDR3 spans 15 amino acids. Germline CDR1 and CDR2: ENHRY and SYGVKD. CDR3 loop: CAISDGGGAYNEQFF. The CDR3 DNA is TGTGCCATCAGTGACGGCGGGGGGGCCTACAATGAGCAGTTCTTC.

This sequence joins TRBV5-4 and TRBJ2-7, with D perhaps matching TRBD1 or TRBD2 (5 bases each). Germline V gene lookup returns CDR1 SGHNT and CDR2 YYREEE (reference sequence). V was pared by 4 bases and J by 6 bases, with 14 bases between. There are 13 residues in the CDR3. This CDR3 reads CASSPGAFGEQYF. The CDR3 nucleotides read TGTGCCAGCAGCCCCGGGGCTTTCGGCGAGCAGTACTTC. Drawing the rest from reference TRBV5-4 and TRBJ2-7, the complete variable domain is ETGVTQSPTHLIKTRGQQVTLRCSSQSGHNTVSWYQQALGQGPQFIFQYYREEENGRGNFPPRFSGLQFPNYSSELNVNALELDDSALYLCASSPGAFGEQYFGPGTRLTVT.

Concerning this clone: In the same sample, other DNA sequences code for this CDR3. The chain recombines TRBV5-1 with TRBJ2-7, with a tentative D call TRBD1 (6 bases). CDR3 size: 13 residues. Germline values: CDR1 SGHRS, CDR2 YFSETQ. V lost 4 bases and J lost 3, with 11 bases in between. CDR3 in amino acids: CASSLTGYYEQYF. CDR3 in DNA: TGCGCCAGCAGCCTGACAGGATACTACGAGCAGTACTTC.

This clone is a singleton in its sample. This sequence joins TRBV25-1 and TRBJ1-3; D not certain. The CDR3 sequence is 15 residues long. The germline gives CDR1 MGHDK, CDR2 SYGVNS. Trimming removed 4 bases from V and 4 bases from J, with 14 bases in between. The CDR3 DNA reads TGTGCCAGCAGTGTCAGCGAGTTAGGGGGAAACACCATATATTTT. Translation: CASSVSELGGNTIYF.

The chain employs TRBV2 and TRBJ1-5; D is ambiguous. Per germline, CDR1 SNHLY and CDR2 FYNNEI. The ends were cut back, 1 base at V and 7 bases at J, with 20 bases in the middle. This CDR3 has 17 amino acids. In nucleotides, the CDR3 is TGTGCCAGCAGTGAAGGGGCCGAATGGGGAAGGGCGCAGCCCCAGCATTTT. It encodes CASSEGAEWGRAQPQHF.

This CDR3 is CASSQLLTVFVSGANVLTF. DNA of the CDR3: TGCGCCAGCAGTCAACTACTGACAGTATTCGTCTCTGGGGCCAACGTCCTGACTTTC. V and J are TRBV23-1 and TRBJ2-6; TRBD1 is a possible D gene (5 bases). TRBV23-1 is marked as an open reading frame, function uncertain. The CDR3 is 19 amino acids. V was pared by 2 bases and J by 0 bases, with 17 bases between.

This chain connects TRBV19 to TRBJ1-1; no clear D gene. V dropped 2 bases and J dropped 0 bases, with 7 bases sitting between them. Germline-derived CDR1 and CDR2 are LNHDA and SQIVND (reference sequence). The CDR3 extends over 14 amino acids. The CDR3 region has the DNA TGTGCCAGTAGTATAAACCCCATGAACACTGAAGCTTTCTTT. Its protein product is CASSINPMNTEAFF.

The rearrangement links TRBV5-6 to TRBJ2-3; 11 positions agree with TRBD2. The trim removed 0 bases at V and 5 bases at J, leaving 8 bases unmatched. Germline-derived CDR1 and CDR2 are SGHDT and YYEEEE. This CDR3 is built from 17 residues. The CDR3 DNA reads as TGTGCCAGCAGCTTGGCGACCACTAGCGGGGGAAGAGATACGCAGTATTTT. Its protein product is CASSLATTSGGRDTQYF.

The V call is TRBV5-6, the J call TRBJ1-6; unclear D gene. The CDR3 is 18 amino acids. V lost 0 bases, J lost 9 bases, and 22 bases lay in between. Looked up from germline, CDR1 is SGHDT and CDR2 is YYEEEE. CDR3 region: CASSLAGEGIRGGSPLHF. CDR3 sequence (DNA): TGTGCCAGCAGCTTGGCAGGCGAAGGGATAAGAGGTGGTTCACCCCTCCACTTT.

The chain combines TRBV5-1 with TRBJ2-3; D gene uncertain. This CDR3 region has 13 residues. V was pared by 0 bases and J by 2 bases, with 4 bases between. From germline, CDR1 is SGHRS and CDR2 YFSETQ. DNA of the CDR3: TGCGCCAGCAGCTTGGTGGACACAGATACGCAGTATTTT. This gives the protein CASSLVDTDTQYF.

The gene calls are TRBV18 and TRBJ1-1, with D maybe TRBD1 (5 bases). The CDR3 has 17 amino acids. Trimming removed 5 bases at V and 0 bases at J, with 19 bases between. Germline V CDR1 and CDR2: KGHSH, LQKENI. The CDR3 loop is CASSSRSGLPMNTEAFF. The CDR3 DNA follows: TGTGCCAGCTCATCAAGATCGGGGCTGCCCATGAACACTGAAGCTTTCTTT. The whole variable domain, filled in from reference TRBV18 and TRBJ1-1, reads NAGVMQNPRHLVRRRGQEARLRCSPMKGHSHVYWYRQLPEEGLKFMVYLQKENIIDESGMPKERFSAEFPKEGPSILRIQQVVRGDSAAYFCASSSRSGLPMNTEAFFGQGTRLTVV.

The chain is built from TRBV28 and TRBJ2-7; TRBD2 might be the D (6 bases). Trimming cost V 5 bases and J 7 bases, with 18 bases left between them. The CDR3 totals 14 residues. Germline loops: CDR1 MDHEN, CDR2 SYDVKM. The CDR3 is CASSPPGTAREQYF. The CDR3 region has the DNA TGTGCCAGCAGTCCTCCCGGGACTGCTAGGGAGCAGTACTTC.

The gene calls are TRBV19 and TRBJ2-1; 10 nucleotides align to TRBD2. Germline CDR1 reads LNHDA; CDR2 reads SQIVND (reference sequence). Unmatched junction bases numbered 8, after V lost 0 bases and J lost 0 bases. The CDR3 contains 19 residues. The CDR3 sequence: CASSIEGPLAGTSYNEQFF. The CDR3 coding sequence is TGTGCCAGTAGTATAGAGGGCCCACTAGCGGGAACCTCCTACAATGAGCAGTTCTTC.

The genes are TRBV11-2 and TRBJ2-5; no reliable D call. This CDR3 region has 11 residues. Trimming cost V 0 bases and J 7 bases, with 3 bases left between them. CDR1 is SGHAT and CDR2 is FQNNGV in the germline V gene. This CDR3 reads CASSLEGTQYF. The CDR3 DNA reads TGTGCCAGCAGCTTAGAGGGGACCCAGTACTTC. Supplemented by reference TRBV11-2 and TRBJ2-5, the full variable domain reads EAGVAQSPRYKIIEKRQSVAFWCNPISGHATLYWYQQILGQGPKLLIQFQNNGVVDDSQLPKDRFSAERLKGVDSTLKIQPAKLEDSAVYLCASSLEGTQYFGPGTRLLVL.

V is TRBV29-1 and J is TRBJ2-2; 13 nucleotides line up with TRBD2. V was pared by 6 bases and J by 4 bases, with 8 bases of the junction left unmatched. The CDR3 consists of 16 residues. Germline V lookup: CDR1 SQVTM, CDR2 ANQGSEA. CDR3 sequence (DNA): TGCAGCGTCAGAACTAGCGGGGGGGCGGCCACCGGGGAGCTGTTTTTT. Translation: CSVRTSGGAATGELFF.

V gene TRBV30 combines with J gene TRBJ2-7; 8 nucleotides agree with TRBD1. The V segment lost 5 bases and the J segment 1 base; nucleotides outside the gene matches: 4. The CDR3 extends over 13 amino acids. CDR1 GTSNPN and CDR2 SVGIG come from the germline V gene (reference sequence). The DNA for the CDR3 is TGTGCCTGGGCCGGGACAGGATCCTACGAGCAGTACTTC. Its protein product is CAWAGTGSYEQYF.